The next 8 T cell receptor beta chains were all read from a single sample in a study of OX40 agonist ivuxolimab in advanced cancers. Here immunoSEQ multiplex PCR was the method, and the copy in TCRdb shows in-frame clones only, minus some. The sample shows about 48,000 clones, 83% of them seen only once. The starting material was CD4+ or CD8+ T cells sorted from blood, obtained in a trial of the OX40 agonist ivuxolimab. The receptors were sampled from an adult with an advanced solid tumor such as melanoma, head and neck, liver or kidney cancer.

The genes are TRBV18 and TRBJ2-5; D may be TRBD2 (6 bases). Germline-derived CDR1 and CDR2 are KGHSH and LQKENI. The CDR3 sequence is 13 residues long. V dropped 3 bases and J dropped 3 bases, with 8 bases sitting between them. The DNA of the CDR3 is TGTGCCAGCTCACCTGCGGGGAAAGAGACCCAGTACTTC. Translation gives CASSPAGKETQYF.

The V call is TRBV5-3, the J call TRBJ1-6; 9 nucleotides agree with TRBD1. TRBV5-3 is given ORF status, its function remaining uncertain. CDR3 length equals 19 residues. With V trimmed by 7 bases and J by 2 bases, 16 bases remained unmatched. DNA of the CDR3: TGTGCCAGAGCCCTCATTAACAGGGGGCGATCCCCCTATAATTCACCCCTCCACTTT. This translates into CARALINRGRSPYNSPLHF.

This clone turned up a few times. Compared with germline, one end of the junction differs, possibly owing to a read error. This sequence joins TRBV4-1 and TRBJ1-1, with D unclear. The CDR3 consists of 11 residues. In germline, CDR1 is MGHRA, CDR2 YSYEKL. CDR3 nucleotides: TGCGCCAGCAGCCAAGAAAGACAACACCACTTT. It translates to CASSQERQHHF.

V is TRBV5-6 and J is TRBJ2-3, with a weak D call TRBD2 (6 bases). The germline CDR1 and CDR2 sequences are SGHDT and YYEEEE. The CDR3 spans 14 residues. V lost 4 bases, J lost 9 bases, and 18 bases lay in between. For the CDR3, the DNA is TGTGCCAGCAGCCCCCAGCGGAGGGGCCGGACGCAGTATTTT. Translation gives CASSPQRRGRTQYF.

This chain links TRBV20-1 with TRBJ1-4; no clear D. Germline V gene sequence: CDR1 DFQATT, CDR2 SNEGSKA (reference sequence). CDR3 length: 11 residues. Between the trimmed V and J ends, which lost 6 bases and 8 bases, there was a span of 10 bases. DNA of the CDR3: TGCAGTGCCTTTTCGAAGGAAAAACTGTTTTTT. Its protein product is CSAFSKEKLFF.

CDR3 DNA: TGCGCCAGCAGCTTGGTCGGTAGCGGGGTAGGAGATACGCAGTATTTT. Translating it yields CASSLVGSGVGDTQYF. This rearrangement joins TRBV5-1 to TRBJ2-3, with 8 nucleotides matching TRBD2. Unmatched junction bases numbered 8, after V lost 0 bases and J lost 5 bases. In germline, CDR1 is SGHRS, CDR2 YFSETQ. The CDR3 runs 16 residues.

The CDR3 region is CASSQAGFGGNTIYF. The CDR3 DNA follows: TGCGCCAGCAGCCAAGCAGGGTTTGGTGGAAACACCATATATTTT. The chain has TRBV4-3 and TRBJ1-3, with a possible D match to TRBD1 (5 bases). Germline CDR1 and CDR2: LGHNA and YSLEER. CDR3 length: 15 amino acids. Trimming left V 1 base short and J 3 bases short, with 10 bases between.

This chain connects TRBV7-2 to TRBJ1-5; no firm D call. Germline V CDR1 and CDR2: SGHTA, FQGNSA. The CDR3 is 15 residues long. Between the trimmed V and J ends, which lost 5 bases and 2 bases, there was a span of 13 bases. The CDR3 nucleotides are TGTGCCAGCAGCCCCCGGGATTTGCGCAATCAGCCCCAGCATTTT. As protein: CASSPRDLRNQPQHF.